Sequencing of this T cell receptor beta chain was carried out in a study of T cells after yellow fever vaccination. The study, taken as a whole, reports: Post-booster repertoires contained most primary-vaccination clones again (about 96% CD4, 85% to 90% CD8). Some clonotypes were seen in both the CD4 and the CD8 compartments. These made up a small share and likely arose from convergent recombination. A secondary response was less intense yet reached its peak sooner, at day 5 versus 15.

The 5'RACE template-switching step produced TCR cDNA and added a universal primer site and UMIs. Each CDR3 protein gets one entry after TCRdb re-called the 5' RACE reads with MiXCR. The repertoire consists of about 330,000 distinct CDR3 sequences, with 6.8% occurring once and the leading ten covering 15% to 20%. The length of the CDR3 is 14 residues. Germline V gives CDR1 SGHKS, CDR2 YYEKEE (reference sequence). V shed 5 bases, J shed 6 bases, and the junction held 4 bases outside the gene matches. This clonotype was recorded a few times. Its specificity is unknown. This material consisted of PBMCs, taken about 41 days after the first yellow fever vaccination. V gene TRBV5-5 combines with J gene TRBJ1-4; TRBD1 matches 10 bases. The TCR was taken from a man younger than 30 who received the YFV17D yellow fever vaccine. The CDR3 here is CASRPGQGYEKLFF. CDR3 nucleotide sequence: TGTGCCAGCAGACCGGGACAGGGGTATGAAAAACTGTTTTTT. Supplemented by reference TRBV5-5 and TRBJ1-4, the full variable domain reads DAGVTQSPTHLIKTRGQQVTLRCSPISGHKSVSWYQQVLGQGPQFIFQYYEKEERGRGNFPDRFSARQFPNYSSELNVNALLLGDSALYLCASRPGQGYEKLFFGSGTQLSVL.